This T cell receptor (beta chain) was recovered during a study of cytomegalovirus exposure and HLA in healthy donors. On the study more broadly: An early data release held 70 million to 90 million unique TCRs from HLA-typed donors.

In germline, CDR1 is GTSNPN, CDR2 SVGIG (reference sequence). J gave up 1 base and V 4 bases, and 6 bases lay outside the gene matches. This CDR3 has 15 residues. A multiplex PCR was run with 60 Vbeta primers and 13 Jbeta primers. Only in-frame clones appear in the TCRdb table, and some are missing; sequencing was by immunoSEQ multiplex PCR. The sample shows some 65,000 clones, 60% to 80% of them seen only once. The chain joins TRBV30 to TRBJ2-3; 9 nucleotides agree with TRBD1. Sequenced sample: PBMCs. The source is a young man in good health and CMV-seronegative. The DNA for the CDR3 is TGTGCCTGGACACCCGGGGACAGGGGCACAGATACGCAGTATTTT. Translation: CAWTPGDRGTDTQYF.